The clone carrying this T cell receptor beta chain has ten or more counts. Antigen unknown. TCR beta CDR3 regions were amplified from RNA transcripts. First-round RT-PCR targeting the TCR CDR3 was performed with the HTBI primer set. A single record per CDR3 protein comes from TCRdb applying MiXCR to the multiplex PCR reads. Among almost 350,000 distinct CDR3 sequences listed, 15% to 20% were seen once. The sample belongs to a study of T cells in Graves' hyperthyroidism and ophthalmopathy. General study findings and limits: Most expanded thyroid clonotypes above 0.001 also appeared in blood. Before onset, ophthalmopathy was predicted by the model a median roughly 6.8 months earlier.

Uncontrolled infection, other autoimmune disease, pregnancy and lactation each barred patients from inclusion. The PBMCs studied were ones that came from 8 to 10 ml fresh peripheral blood. Germline lookup yields CDR1 LGHNA and CDR2 YSLEER. This CDR3 spans 16 amino acids. Trimming removed 0 bases from V and 2 bases from J, with 14 bases in between. Sample: blood. The TCR originated in a woman aged 40 to 49 with Graves' ophthalmopathy. The V and J genes are TRBV4-3 and TRBJ2-7, with D possibly being TRBD2 (7 bases). CDR3 bases: TGCGCCAGCAGCCAAGATCATGGGGGGGGGCCCTACGAGCAGTACTTC. Protein sequence: CASSQDHGGGPYEQYF.